This T cell receptor beta chain was obtained from a study of early T cells in non-severe SARS-CoV-2 infection. In the study overall: RNA in bulk from unsorted whole blood was sequenced, and chains were unpaired. Study-level points and caveats: Sequences matched to VDJdb favored anti-spike CD8 responses, while private and CD4 specificities were missed.

With regard to this clonotype: Its matching antigen is unknown.

This CDR3 is 11 amino acids long. V lost 3 bases and J lost 3, with 2 bases in between. Germline V gene lookup returns CDR1 SQVTM and CDR2 ANQGSEA. In the library, individual cDNA molecules carried attached unique molecular identifiers. Each CDR3 protein is one row after TCRdb ran MiXCR on the 5' RACE reads. The sample consists of around 79,000 distinct CDR3 sequences, about 10% of them appearing once. This clonotype was obtained from an adult who was a healthcare worker with PCR-confirmed SARS-CoV-2 infection or an uninfected control (not recorded which). Sequencing used whole blood, obtained at baseline. The gene calls are TRBV29-1 and TRBJ2-2, with D unresolved. CDR3 residues: CSVDYTGELFF. For the CDR3, the DNA is TGCAGCGTTGATTACACCGGGGAGCTGTTTTTT.